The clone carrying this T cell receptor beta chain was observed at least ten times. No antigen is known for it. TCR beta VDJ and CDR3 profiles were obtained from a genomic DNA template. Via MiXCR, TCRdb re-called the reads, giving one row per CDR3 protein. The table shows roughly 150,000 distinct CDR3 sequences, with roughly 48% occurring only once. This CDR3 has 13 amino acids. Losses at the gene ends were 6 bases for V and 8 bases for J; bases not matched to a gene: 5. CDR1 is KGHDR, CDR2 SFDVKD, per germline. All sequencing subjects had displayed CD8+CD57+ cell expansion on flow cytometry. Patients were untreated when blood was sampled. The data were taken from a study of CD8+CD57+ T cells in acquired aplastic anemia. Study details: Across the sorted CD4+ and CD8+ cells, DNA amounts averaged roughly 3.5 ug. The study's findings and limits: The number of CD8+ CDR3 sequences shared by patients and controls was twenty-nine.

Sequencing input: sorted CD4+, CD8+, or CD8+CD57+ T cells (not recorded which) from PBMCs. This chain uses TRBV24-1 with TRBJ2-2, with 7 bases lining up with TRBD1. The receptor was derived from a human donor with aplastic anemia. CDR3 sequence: CATSLQGLGELFF. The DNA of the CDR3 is TGTGCCACCAGTCTACAGGGGTTGGGGGAGCTGTTTTTT.